Below are 5 T cell receptor beta chains sequenced from a single sample in a study of cytomegalovirus exposure and HLA in healthy donors (dated by TCRdb to 2015 to 2018). The library was generated by the immunoSEQ multiplex PCR assay. As stored in TCRdb, this immuneACCESS dataset retains in-frame rearrangements with V and J assigned. A fraction of the clones does not appear; measured against another copy, unresolved V genes explain less than half of the discrepancy, and the remainder lacks a known reason. The table for this sample lists more than 90,000 clones; approximately 88% of them were counted only once. Of the sample, around 1.9% falls within the top ten clones. The sequencing input was PBMCs. All receptors come from a man between 18 and 35 years old in good health and CMV-seronegative.

The CDR3: CASSERVARSSGANVLTF. The CDR3 coding sequence is TGTGCCAGCAGTGAAAGGGTAGCGCGTAGCTCTGGGGCCAACGTCCTGACTTTC. The chain employs TRBV6-1 and TRBJ2-6; D possibly corresponds to TRBD2 (5 bases). The CDR3 sequence is 18 residues long. Germline V lookup: CDR1 MNHNS, CDR2 SASEGT. Trimming cost V 2 bases and J 0 bases, with 14 bases left between them.

In this sample, this clone turned up once. The chain recombines TRBV11-2 with TRBJ2-1; 11 bases line up with TRBD2. Germline V gene data show CDR1 as SGHAT and CDR2 as FQNNGV. V shed 5 bases and J 4 bases; nucleotides not matched to a gene: 7. This CDR3 is built from 16 residues. The DNA of the CDR3 is TGTGCCAGCAGCCCGCTGACTAGCGGGACGTACAATGAGCAGTTCTTC. Amino acid sequence: CASSPLTSGTYNEQFF. Complete variable domain (other parts from reference TRBV11-2 and TRBJ2-1): EAGVAQSPRYKIIEKRQSVAFWCNPISGHATLYWYQQILGQGPKLLIQFQNNGVVDDSQLPKDRFSAERLKGVDSTLKIQPAKLEDSAVYLCASSPLTSGTYNEQFFGPGTRLTVL.

The chain is built from TRBV28 and TRBJ2-7, with a tentative D call TRBD1 (5 bases). The germline V and J ends were trimmed by 5 bases and 2 bases, with 13 bases remaining between them. The CDR3 covers 14 residues. Per germline, CDR1 MDHEN and CDR2 SYDVKM. CDR3 protein: CASSSRGQTYEQYF. In nucleotides, the CDR3 is TGTGCCAGCAGTAGTCGAGGACAAACCTACGAGCAGTACTTC.

The CDR3 region has the DNA TGTGCCAGCAGCGCCGGGACAGGTAGCTCCTACGAGCAGTACTTC. Translation: CASSAGTGSSYEQYF. The chain links TRBV5-4 to TRBJ2-7, with 8 bases fitting TRBD1. The CDR3 extends over 15 amino acids. The germline V gene has CDR1 SGHNT and CDR2 YYREEE (reference sequence). V gave up 4 bases and J gave up 0 bases; unmatched junction bases: 6.

Concerning this clone itself: Other DNA sequences from this sample encode an identical CDR3 as well. The chain has TRBV5-1 and TRBJ1-2; 8 positions match TRBD1. V trimming: 0 bases; J trimming: 2 bases; junction bases outside the gene matches: 0. The germline CDR1 and CDR2 sequences are SGHRS and YFSETQ. This CDR3 contains 14 residues. CDR3 in amino acids: CASSLDRGNYGYTF. As DNA, the CDR3 is TGCGCCAGCAGCTTGGACAGGGGGAACTATGGCTACACCTTC.